This entry concerns a single T cell receptor (beta chain). Its matching antigen is unknown. The CDR3 has 15 residues. V lost 5 bases, J lost 8 bases, and 16 bases lay in between. Germline V gene lookup returns CDR1 SEHNR and CDR2 FQNEAQ (reference sequence). TCRdb's copy holds only in-frame clones and misses some; the assay was immunoSEQ multiplex PCR. The repertoire holds around 300,000 clones, roughly 87% seen once, with around 0.88% in the top ten. This sample stems from a study of cytomegalovirus exposure and HLA in healthy donors. Study-level results: 164 TCR beta chains were listed as cytomegalovirus-associated. According to a subsequent analysis, TCR clusters identified in the first cohort showed a tendency to co-occur across the approximately 130 validation repertoires.

The chain combines TRBV7-9 with TRBJ1-6; maybe TRBD1 (5 bases). Sequenced: PBMCs. The sequence came from a man aged 25 to 40 in good health and CMV-seronegative. The CDR3 DNA reads TGTGCCAGCAGCGCGGGGGGGGTGTCCTATTCACCCCTCCACTTT. It codes for CASSAGGVSYSPLHF.